The 7 T cell receptor beta chains below come from one sample, sequenced in a study of T cell repertoires in aging, cancer and after chemotherapy. The template was genomic DNA from peripheral blood, not RNA. Rearranged V-D-J TRB sequences were amplified with a mixed TRB-A/B primer pool. TCRdb re-called the multiplex PCR reads through MiXCR, storing one row per CDR3 protein. The sample holds under 4,500 distinct CDR3 sequences, 35% to 50% seen once. The sequenced sample was blood. Every receptor here comes from a human donor with a blood cancer.

The rearrangement joins TRBV27 to TRBJ2-7; 7 bases fit TRBD2. The germline gives CDR1 MNHEY, CDR2 SMNVEV (reference sequence). V was pared by 9 bases and J by 5 bases, with 10 bases of the junction left unmatched. This CDR3 contains 13 residues. This CDR3 reads CASREGEVHEQYF. The CDR3 DNA reads as TGTGCCAGTAGGGAGGGCGAAGTCCACGAGCAGTACTTC.

V and J are TRBV6-2 or TRBV6-3 and TRBJ2-1; 10 bases align to TRBD2. The V gene's germline CDR1 is MNHEY and CDR2 SVGEGT. The junction had 13 bases not matched to a gene; V was cut back by 5 bases and J by 3 bases. The CDR3 is 18 residues long. The CDR3: CASSRLAGVPPFYNEQFF. CDR3 nucleotide sequence: TGTGCCAGCAGTCGTCTAGCGGGAGTCCCCCCTTTCTACAATGAGCAGTTCTTC.

The chain uses TRBV5-4 and TRBJ2-3; D is uncertain. CDR1 and CDR2 (germline): SGHNT, YYREEE (reference sequence). The CDR3 has 18 residues. V was shortened by 5 bases and J by 0 bases, with 22 bases between the two germline ends. The CDR3 nucleotides are TGTGCCAGCAGATCCGAAGACGGGTGGGGATCTAGCACAGATACGCAGTATTTT. Its translation: CASRSEDGWGSSTDTQYF.

This clonotype is medium-sized in the sample. The chain employs TRBV19 and TRBJ2-1; 9 bases fit TRBD1. V trimming: 3 bases; J trimming: 13 bases; junction bases outside the gene matches: 4. Germline V gene data show CDR1 as LNHDA and CDR2 as SQIVND (reference sequence). The length of the CDR3 is 12 residues. For the CDR3, the DNA is TGTGCCAGTAGTATTGGGACAGGGAAACAGTTCTTC. Its protein is CASSIGTGKQFF.

This clonotype was detected only a few times. This chain connects TRBV15 to TRBJ2-5; a weak D match, TRBD1 (5 bases). The CDR3 length is 15 residues. Trimming cost V 1 base and J 1 base, with 10 bases left between them. Germline lookup yields CDR1 LNHNV and CDR2 YYDKDF (reference sequence). CDR3 sequence (DNA): TGTGCCACCAGCAGAGGTGGGGCCAGCCAAGAGACCCAGTACTTC. Its protein is CATSRGGASQETQYF. Drawing the rest from reference TRBV15 and TRBJ2-5, the complete variable domain is DAMVIQNPRYQVTQFGKPVTLSCSQTLNHNVMYWYQQKSSQAPKLLFHYYDKDFNNEADTPDNFQSRRPNTSFCFLDIRSPGLGDTAMYLCATSRGGASQETQYFGPGTRLLVL.

CDR3 loop: CASSPIPGQNYGYTF. The CDR3 nucleotides read TGTGCCAGCAGCCCCATACCGGGACAGAACTATGGCTACACCTTC. The rearrangement uses TRBV14 and TRBJ1-2, with 7 bases matching TRBD1. The CDR3 spans 15 residues. V lost 4 bases to trimming and J lost 2 bases; unmatched junction nucleotides: 7. Germline lookup yields CDR1 SGHDN and CDR2 FVKESK.

The rearrangement uses TRBV24-1 and TRBJ2-1; D unresolved. CDR1 and CDR2 (germline): KGHDR, SFDVKD. V gave up 0 bases and J gave up 10 bases, with 9 bases separating them. The CDR3 length is 13 residues. CDR3 sequence (DNA): TGTGCCACCAGTGATTTGGCATCGGAGGAGCAGTTCTTC. It yields the protein CATSDLASEEQFF.